The source of this TCR beta chain is a study of T cells after posttransplantation cyclophosphamide. Germline CDR1 reads LNHDA; CDR2 reads SQIVND (reference sequence). V was clipped by 6 bases and J by 2 bases; unmatched bases: 5. The CDR3 spans 14 residues. Remarks on this clone: Its antigen remains unknown.

Libraries were prepared by immunoSEQ multiplex PCR; TCRdb keeps only in-frame clonotypes and omits some of them. The data show some 47,000 clones, 85% to 90% seen once. General observations from the study: After PTCy, TRB diversity resembled that of CNI/methotrexate controls. Blood and skin or GI T cell repertoires showed limited TRB overlap. Later blood repertoires were often dominated by clones from the donor CD8+ memory compartment.

The genes are TRBV19 and TRBJ2-3, with 7 positions matching TRBD1. Specimen: PBMCs. The source of this sequence is a man under 40 with a blood cancer, CMV-positive, and with a related stem cell donor. The CDR3 DNA reads TGTGCCAGTAGCAGGGGGACAGCCACAGATACGCAGTATTTT. This codes for CASSRGTATDTQYF.